These T cell receptor beta chains were read from a single sample in a study of cytomegalovirus exposure and HLA in healthy donors. Sequencing was performed with immunoSEQ multiplex PCR; in TCRdb, only in-frame clones are kept and a portion is missing. The specimen's table records approximately 79,000 clones. The source material was PBMCs. The origin of the receptors is a boy aged 5-17 years in good health and CMV-seronegative. Both conserved end residues are part of each CDR3. Each record gives: J gene, V gene, D gene, CDR3 protein, CDR3 DNA. The D gene is left open where the match is weak.

J gene: TRBJ2-3; V gene: TRBV6-5; D gene: -; CDR3 protein: CASSPGSHTQYF; CDR3 DNA: TGTGCCAGCAGTCCCGGTAGTCATACGCAGTATTTT
J gene: TRBJ2-7; V gene: TRBV11-3; D gene: -; CDR3 protein: CASSPGSGRYEQYF; CDR3 DNA: TGTGCCAGCAGCCCGGGGTCAGGTCGCTACGAGCAGTACTTC
J gene: TRBJ2-7; V gene: TRBV6-5; D gene: TRBD2; CDR3 protein: CASSFASGNSYEQYF; CDR3 DNA: TGTGCCAGCAGTTTCGCTAGCGGGAACTCCTACGAGCAGTACTTC
J gene: TRBJ1-2; V gene: TRBV4-1; D gene: -; CDR3 protein: CASSQETGANYGYTF; CDR3 DNA: TGCGCCAGCAGCCAGGAAACGGGAGCTAACTATGGCTACACCTTC
J gene: TRBJ1-1; V gene: TRBV19; D gene: -; CDR3 protein: CASSIGQVNTEAFF; CDR3 DNA: TGTGCCAGTAGTATAGGGCAGGTAAACACTGAAGCTTTCTTT
J gene: TRBJ1-1; V gene: TRBV5-4; D gene: -; CDR3 protein: CASSLGGGVMGTEAFF; CDR3 DNA: TGTGCCAGCAGCTTGGGTGGGGGGGTAATGGGCACTGAAGCTTTCTTT
J gene: TRBJ2-3; V gene: TRBV10-3; D gene: TRBD2; CDR3 protein: CAISQTSGRPDTQYF; CDR3 DNA: TGTGCCATCAGTCAGACTAGCGGGAGGCCAGATACGCAGTATTTT
J gene: TRBJ1-2; V gene: TRBV27; D gene: -; CDR3 protein: CASSLSTADLWRGYGYTF; CDR3 DNA: TGTGCCAGCAGTTTATCTACTGCAGACCTTTGGAGGGGCTATGGCTACACCTTC
J gene: TRBJ2-7; V gene: TRBV4-1; D gene: -; CDR3 protein: CASSQVTSNYEQYF; CDR3 DNA: TGCGCCAGCAGCCAAGTAACTAGCAACTACGAGCAGTACTTC
J gene: TRBJ1-3; V gene: TRBV7-3; D gene: -; CDR3 protein: CASGPGSGNTIYF; CDR3 DNA: TGTGCCAGCGGGCCTGGCTCTGGAAACACCATATATTTT
J gene: TRBJ1-1; V gene: TRBV30; D gene: -; CDR3 protein: CAWAIDRNTEAFF; CDR3 DNA: TGTGCCTGGGCGATCGACAGGAACACTGAAGCTTTCTTT
J gene: TRBJ2-1; V gene: TRBV13; D gene: TRBD2; CDR3 protein: CASSLVRGTSGTDNEQFF; CDR3 DNA: TGTGCCAGCAGCTTAGTTAGAGGGACTAGCGGCACCGACAATGAGCAGTTCTTC
J gene: TRBJ1-1; V gene: TRBV5-4; D gene: TRBD1; CDR3 protein: CASSPNRGSRAFF; CDR3 DNA: TGTGCCAGCAGCCCTAACAGGGGGTCTCGAGCTTTCTTT
J gene: TRBJ1-1; V gene: TRBV25-1; D gene: TRBD1; CDR3 protein: CASRGQGNTEAFF; CDR3 DNA: TGTGCCAGTAGGGGACAGGGAAACACTGAAGCTTTCTTT
J gene: TRBJ1-2; V gene: TRBV10-3; D gene: -; CDR3 protein: CATVPSGQTFYGYTF; CDR3 DNA: TGTGCCACCGTACCATCCGGACAGACATTCTATGGCTACACCTTC
J gene: TRBJ2-7; V gene: TRBV4-3; D gene: TRBD1; CDR3 protein: CASSQEIQGDEQYF; CDR3 DNA: TGCGCCAGCAGCCAAGAAATCCAGGGGGACGAGCAGTACTTC
J gene: TRBJ2-3; V gene: TRBV2; D gene: TRBD2; CDR3 protein: CASRAGLAGADTQYF; CDR3 DNA: TGTGCCAGCAGGGCGGGACTAGCGGGAGCAGATACGCAGTATTTT
J gene: TRBJ2-1; V gene: TRBV23-1; D gene: TRBD2; CDR3 protein: CASSQRASGDYEQFF; CDR3 DNA: TGCGCCAGCAGTCAACGGGCTAGCGGGGATTATGAGCAGTTCTTC
J gene: TRBJ2-7; V gene: TRBV5-6; D gene: -; CDR3 protein: CASSLGGYSYEQYF; CDR3 DNA: TGTGCCAGCAGCTTGGGAGGGTACAGTTACGAGCAGTACTTC
J gene: TRBJ2-7; V gene: TRBV6-1; D gene: -; CDR3 protein: CASSEDVWATYEQYF; CDR3 DNA: TGTGCCAGCAGTGAAGACGTCTGGGCTACCTACGAGCAGTACTTC
J gene: TRBJ1-1; V gene: TRBV5-6; D gene: -; CDR3 protein: CASSFSSGENTEAFF; CDR3 DNA: TGTGCCAGCAGCTTTTCCAGCGGGGAGAACACTGAAGCTTTCTTT
J gene: TRBJ2-7; V gene: TRBV18; D gene: TRBD1; CDR3 protein: CASSPGGTGALAYEQYF; CDR3 DNA: TGTGCCAGCTCACCAGGGGGAACAGGGGCTCTCGCCTACGAGCAGTACTTC
J gene: TRBJ2-1; V gene: TRBV5-6; D gene: TRBD1; CDR3 protein: CASSFRTGNNEQFF; CDR3 DNA: TGTGCCAGCAGCTTCAGGACAGGAAACAATGAGCAGTTCTTC
J gene: TRBJ2-7; V gene: TRBV30; D gene: TRBD1; CDR3 protein: CAWSGVGTGAYEQYF; CDR3 DNA: TGTGCCTGGAGTGGGGTAGGGACAGGCGCCTACGAGCAGTACTTC
J gene: TRBJ2-3; V gene: TRBV7-3; D gene: -; CDR3 protein: CASSRLLAPDTQYF; CDR3 DNA: TGTGCCAGCAGCCGTCTACTAGCACCAGATACGCAGTATTTT
J gene: TRBJ1-1; V gene: TRBV5-1; D gene: TRBD1; CDR3 protein: CASSLQGGVNTEAFF; CDR3 DNA: TGCGCCAGCAGCTTGCAGGGGGGAGTGAACACTGAAGCTTTCTTT
J gene: TRBJ2-3; V gene: TRBV4-3; D gene: -; CDR3 protein: CASSQERGRTDTQYF; CDR3 DNA: TGCGCCAGCAGCCAAGAGCGGGGGCGCACAGATACGCAGTATTTT
J gene: TRBJ1-5; V gene: TRBV19; D gene: TRBD1; CDR3 protein: CASSSGQGRNQPQHF; CDR3 DNA: TGTGCCAGTAGTTCCGGACAGGGGCGGAATCAGCCCCAGCATTTT
J gene: TRBJ1-1; V gene: TRBV9; D gene: TRBD1; CDR3 protein: CASSRTGKNTEAFF; CDR3 DNA: TGTGCCAGCAGCCGGACAGGAAAGAACACTGAAGCTTTCTTT
J gene: TRBJ1-4; V gene: TRBV27; D gene: TRBD1; CDR3 protein: CASSLAGTGSWKLFF; CDR3 DNA: TGTGCCAGCAGTTTAGCCGGGACAGGTAGTTGGAAACTGTTTTTT
J gene: TRBJ1-3; V gene: TRBV18; D gene: -; CDR3 protein: CASSPRQDHSGNTIYF; CDR3 DNA: TGTGCCAGCTCACCTCGACAGGACCATTCTGGAAACACCATATATTTT